The 2 T cell receptor beta chains presented below share a single source sample, sequenced in a study of shared clonotypes between healthy human individuals. This table comes from immunoSEQ multiplex PCR, and its TCRdb copy is limited to in-frame clones, with some not included. The sample carries some 660,000 clones, around three quarters recorded once. Input material: memory CD4+ T cells sorted from blood. The sample's subset: CD45RA-negative fraction. Every receptor here comes from a woman aged 25 to 39 in good health.

Comment on this clone: Other DNA sequences in this sample translate to the same CDR3. The V gene is TRBV29-1, the J gene TRBJ1-1, with 7 bases identical to TRBD1. Per the germline V gene, CDR1 is SQVTM and CDR2 is ANQGSEA. The CDR3 runs 13 residues. V lost 6 bases to trimming and J lost 0 bases; unmatched junction nucleotides: 4. The CDR3 nucleotides are TGCAGCGTGACGGGACAGTTGAACACTGAAGCTTTCTTT. Amino acid sequence: CSVTGQLNTEAFF.

The chain's CDR3 is CAVPMGGLAYEQYF. The DNA for the CDR3 is TGTGCCGTCCCCATGGGTGGTCTAGCTTACGAGCAGTACTTC. The chain couples TRBV6-1 to TRBJ2-7, with a weak D call TRBD2 (5 bases). V was pared by 11 bases and J by 4 bases, with 21 bases between. This CDR3 is built from 14 residues. The V gene's germline CDR1 is MNHNS and CDR2 SASEGT.